This T cell receptor beta chain was found in a study of CD8+CD57+ T cells in acquired aplastic anemia. Whoever was chosen for sequencing had shown CD8+CD57+ cell expansion by flow cytometry. TCR beta VDJ combinations and CDR3 sequences were profiled from genomic DNA. TCRdb reanalysed the reads using MiXCR and keeps one entry per CDR3 protein. The table records 160,000 or so distinct CDR3 sequences, 45% to 50% of them present only once. At least ten counts were recorded for this clonotype. Trimming removed 3 bases from V and 8 bases from J; junction bases left unmatched: 15. The CDR3 length is 18 residues. CDR1 and CDR2 from the germline V gene are LGHNA and YSLEER.

The sample comprised sorted CD4+, CD8+, or CD8+CD57+ T cells (not recorded which) from PBMCs. The chain employs TRBV4-3 and TRBJ2-2; 10 nucleotides line up with TRBD2. This sequence was found in a human donor with aplastic anemia. Here the CDR3 DNA reads TGCGCCAGCAGCCACGATATACCGGGACTAGCGAGTTTAGGGGAGCTGTTTTTT. Translation gives CASSHDIPGLASLGELFF.